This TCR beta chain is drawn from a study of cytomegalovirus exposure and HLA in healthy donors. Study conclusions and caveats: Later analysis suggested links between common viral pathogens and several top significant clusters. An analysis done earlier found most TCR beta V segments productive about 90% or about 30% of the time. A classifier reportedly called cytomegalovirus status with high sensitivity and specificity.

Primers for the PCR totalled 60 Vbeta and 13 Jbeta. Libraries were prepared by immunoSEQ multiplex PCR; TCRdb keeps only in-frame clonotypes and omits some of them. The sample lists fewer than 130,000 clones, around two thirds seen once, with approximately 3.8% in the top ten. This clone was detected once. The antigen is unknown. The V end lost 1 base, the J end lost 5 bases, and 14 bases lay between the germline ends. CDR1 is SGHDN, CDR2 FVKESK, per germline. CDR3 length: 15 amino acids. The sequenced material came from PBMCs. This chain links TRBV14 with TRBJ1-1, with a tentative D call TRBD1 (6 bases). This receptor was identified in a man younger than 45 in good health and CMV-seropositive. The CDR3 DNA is TGTGCCAGCAGCCAAGTTGGGGGGGCGCGAACTGAAGCTTTCTTT. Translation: CASSQVGGARTEAFF.